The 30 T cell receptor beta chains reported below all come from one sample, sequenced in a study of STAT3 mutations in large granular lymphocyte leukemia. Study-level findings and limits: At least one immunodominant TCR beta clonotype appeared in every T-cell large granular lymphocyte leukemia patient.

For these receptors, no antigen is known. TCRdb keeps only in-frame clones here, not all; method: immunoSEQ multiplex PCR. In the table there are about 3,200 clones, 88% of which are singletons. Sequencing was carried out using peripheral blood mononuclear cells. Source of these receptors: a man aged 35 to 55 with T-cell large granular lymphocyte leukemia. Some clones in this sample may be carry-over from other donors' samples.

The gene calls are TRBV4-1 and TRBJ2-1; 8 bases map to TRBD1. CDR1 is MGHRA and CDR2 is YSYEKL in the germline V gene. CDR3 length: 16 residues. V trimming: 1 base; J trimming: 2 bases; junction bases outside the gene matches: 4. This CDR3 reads CASSQAAGGAYNEQFF. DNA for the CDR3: TGCGCCAGCAGCCAAGCCGCAGGGGGCGCCTACAATGAGCAGTTCTTC.

Here the CDR3 DNA reads TGTGCCAGCCAACCTGTAGGGGGAGTAGGCTACACCTTC. Amino acids: CASQPVGGVGYTF. The chain joins TRBV27 to TRBJ1-2; tentative D call: TRBD1 (6 bases). CDR1 is MNHEY and CDR2 is SMNVEV in the germline V gene (reference sequence). Trimming removed 8 bases at V and 8 bases at J, with 18 bases between. This CDR3 is built from 13 residues.

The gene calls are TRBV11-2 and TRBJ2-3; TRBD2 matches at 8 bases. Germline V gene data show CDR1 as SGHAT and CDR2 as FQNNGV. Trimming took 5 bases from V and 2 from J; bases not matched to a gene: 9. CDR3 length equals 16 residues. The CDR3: CASSPRLARVTDTQYF. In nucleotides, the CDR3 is TGTGCCAGCAGCCCAAGACTAGCGAGGGTCACAGATACGCAGTATTTT. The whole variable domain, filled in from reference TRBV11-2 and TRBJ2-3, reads EAGVAQSPRYKIIEKRQSVAFWCNPISGHATLYWYQQILGQGPKLLIQFQNNGVVDDSQLPKDRFSAERLKGVDSTLKIQPAKLEDSAVYLCASSPRLARVTDTQYFGPGTRLTVL.

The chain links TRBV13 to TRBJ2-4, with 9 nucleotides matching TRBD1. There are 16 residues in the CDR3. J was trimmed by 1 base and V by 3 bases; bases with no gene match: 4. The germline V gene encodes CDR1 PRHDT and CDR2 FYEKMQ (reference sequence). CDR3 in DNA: TGTGCCAGCAGCTTGCCTGGACAGGGGGCCAAAAACATTCAGTACTTC. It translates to CASSLPGQGAKNIQYF.

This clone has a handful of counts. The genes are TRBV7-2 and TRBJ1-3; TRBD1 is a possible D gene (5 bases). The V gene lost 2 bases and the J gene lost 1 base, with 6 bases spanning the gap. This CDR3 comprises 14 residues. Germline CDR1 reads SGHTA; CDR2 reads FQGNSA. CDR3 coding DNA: TGTGCCAGCAGCTTACAGGGTTCTGGAAACACCATATATTTT. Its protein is CASSLQGSGNTIYF.

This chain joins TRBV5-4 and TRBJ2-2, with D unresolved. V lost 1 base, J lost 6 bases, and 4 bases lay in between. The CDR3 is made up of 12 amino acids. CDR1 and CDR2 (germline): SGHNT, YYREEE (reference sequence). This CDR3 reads CASSLFAGELFF. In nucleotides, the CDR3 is TGTGCCAGCAGCTTGTTCGCCGGGGAGCTGTTTTTT.

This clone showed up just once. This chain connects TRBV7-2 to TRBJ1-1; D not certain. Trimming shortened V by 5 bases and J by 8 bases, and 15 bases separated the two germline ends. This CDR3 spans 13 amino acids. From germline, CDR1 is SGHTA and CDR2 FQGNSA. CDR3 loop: CASSRPMVGEAFF. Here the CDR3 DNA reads TGTGCCAGCAGCCGGCCGATGGTGGGAGAAGCTTTCTTT.

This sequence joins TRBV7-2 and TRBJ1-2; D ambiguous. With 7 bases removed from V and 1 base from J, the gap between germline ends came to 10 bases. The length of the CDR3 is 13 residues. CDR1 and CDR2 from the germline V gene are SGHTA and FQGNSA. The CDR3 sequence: CASTQTLNYGYTF. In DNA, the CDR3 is TGTGCCAGCACCCAGACCCTTAACTATGGCTACACCTTC.

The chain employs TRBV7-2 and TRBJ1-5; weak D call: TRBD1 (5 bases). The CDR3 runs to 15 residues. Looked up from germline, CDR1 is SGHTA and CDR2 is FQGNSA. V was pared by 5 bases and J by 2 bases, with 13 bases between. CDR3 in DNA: TGTGCCAGCAGCCCCTACGACAGTGGCAATCAGCCCCAGCATTTT. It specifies CASSPYDSGNQPQHF.

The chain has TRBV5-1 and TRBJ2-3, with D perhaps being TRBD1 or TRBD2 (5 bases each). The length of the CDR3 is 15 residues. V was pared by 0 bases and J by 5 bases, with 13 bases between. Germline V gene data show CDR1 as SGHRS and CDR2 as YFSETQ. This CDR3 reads CASSLAGARGDTQYF. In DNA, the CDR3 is TGCGCCAGCAGCTTGGCCGGGGCAAGAGGAGATACGCAGTATTTT.

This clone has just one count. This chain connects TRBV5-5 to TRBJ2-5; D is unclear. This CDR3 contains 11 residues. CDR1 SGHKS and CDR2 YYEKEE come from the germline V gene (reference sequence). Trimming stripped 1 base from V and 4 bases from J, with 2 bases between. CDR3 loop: CASSLLETQYF. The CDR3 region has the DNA TGTGCCAGCAGCTTGTTAGAGACCCAGTACTTC.

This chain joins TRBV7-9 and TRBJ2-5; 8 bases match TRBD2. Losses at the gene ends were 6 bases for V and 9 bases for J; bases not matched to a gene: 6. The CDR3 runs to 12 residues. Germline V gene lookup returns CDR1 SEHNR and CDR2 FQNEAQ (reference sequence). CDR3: CASRGSSGAQYF. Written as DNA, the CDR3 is TGTGCCAGCAGGGGAAGTAGCGGGGCCCAGTACTTC.

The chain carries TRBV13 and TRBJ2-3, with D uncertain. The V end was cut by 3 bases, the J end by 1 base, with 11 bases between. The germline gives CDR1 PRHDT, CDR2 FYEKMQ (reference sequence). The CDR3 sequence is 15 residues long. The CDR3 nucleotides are TGTGCCAGCAGCTTCAATCAACGGGGCACAGATACGCAGTATTTT. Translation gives CASSFNQRGTDTQYF. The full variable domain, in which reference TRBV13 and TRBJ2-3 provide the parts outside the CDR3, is AAGVIQSPRHLIKEKRETATLKCYPIPRHDTVYWYQQGPGQDPQFLISFYEKMQSDKGSIPDRFSAQQFSDYHSELNMSSLELGDSALYFCASSFNQRGTDTQYFGPGTRLTVL.

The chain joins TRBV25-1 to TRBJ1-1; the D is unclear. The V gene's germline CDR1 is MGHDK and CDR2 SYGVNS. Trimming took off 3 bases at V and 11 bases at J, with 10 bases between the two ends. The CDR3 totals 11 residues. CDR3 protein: CASSDLLGAFF. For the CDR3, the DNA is TGTGCCAGCAGTGATCTCTTGGGGGCTTTCTTT.

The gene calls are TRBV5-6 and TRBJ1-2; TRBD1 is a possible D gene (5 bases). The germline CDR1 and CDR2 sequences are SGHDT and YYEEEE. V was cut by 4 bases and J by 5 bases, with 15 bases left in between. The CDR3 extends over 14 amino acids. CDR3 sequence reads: CASSEVGGVYGYTF. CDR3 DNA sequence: TGTGCCAGCAGCGAGGTTGGGGGGGTGTATGGCTACACCTTC. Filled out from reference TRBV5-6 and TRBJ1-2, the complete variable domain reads DAGVTQSPTHLIKTRGQQVTLRCSPKSGHDTVSWYQQALGQGPQFIFQYYEEEERQRGNFPDRFSGHQFPNYSSELNVNALLLGDSALYLCASSEVGGVYGYTFGSGTRLTVV.

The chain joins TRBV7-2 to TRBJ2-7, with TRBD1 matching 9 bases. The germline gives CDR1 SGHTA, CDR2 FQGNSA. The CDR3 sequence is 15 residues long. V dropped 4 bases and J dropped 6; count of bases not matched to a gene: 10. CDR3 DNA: TGTGCCAGCAGCTATAGAAACTTACAGGGGGCCGAGCAGTACTTC. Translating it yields CASSYRNLQGAEQYF.

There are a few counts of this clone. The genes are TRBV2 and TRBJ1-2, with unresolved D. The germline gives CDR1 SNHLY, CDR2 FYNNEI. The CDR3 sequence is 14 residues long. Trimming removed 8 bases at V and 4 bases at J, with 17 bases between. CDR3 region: CASSIGKGSYGYTF. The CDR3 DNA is TGTGCCAGCTCCATAGGGAAGGGATCCTATGGCTACACCTTC.

Here the CDR3 DNA reads TGCGCCAGCAGCCAGACAGGACAGCTGAACACTGAAGCTTTCTTT. Translation gives CASSQTGQLNTEAFF. V and J are TRBV4-3 and TRBJ1-1, with D possibly TRBD1 on 6 matching bases. CDR3 length: 15 amino acids. Trimming took off 3 bases at V and 0 bases at J, with 11 bases between the two ends. Germline loops: CDR1 LGHNA, CDR2 YSLEER.

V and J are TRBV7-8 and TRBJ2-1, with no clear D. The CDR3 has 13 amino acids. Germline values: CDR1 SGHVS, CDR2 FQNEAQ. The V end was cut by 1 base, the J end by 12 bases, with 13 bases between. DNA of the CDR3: TGTGCCAGCAGCTTAGATACGGTCAAGGGGCAGTTCTTC. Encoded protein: CASSLDTVKGQFF. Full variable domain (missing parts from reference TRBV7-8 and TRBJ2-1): GAGVSQSPRYKVAKRGQDVALRCDPISGHVSLFWYQQALGQGPEFLTYFQNEAQLDKSGLPSDRFFAERPEGSVSTLKIQRTQQEDSAVYLCASSLDTVKGQFFGPGTRLTVL.

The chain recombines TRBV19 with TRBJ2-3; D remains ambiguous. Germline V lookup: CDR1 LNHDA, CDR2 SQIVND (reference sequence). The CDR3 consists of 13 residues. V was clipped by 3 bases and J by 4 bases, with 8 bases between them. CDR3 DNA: TGTGCCAGTAGTATGGGGTTCTCAGATACGCAGTATTTT. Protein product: CASSMGFSDTQYF.

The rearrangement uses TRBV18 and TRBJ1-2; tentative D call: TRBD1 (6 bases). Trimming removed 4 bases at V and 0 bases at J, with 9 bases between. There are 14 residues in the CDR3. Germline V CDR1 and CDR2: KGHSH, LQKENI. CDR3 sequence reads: CASSRDTSNYGYTF. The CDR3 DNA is TGTGCCAGCTCACGGGACACCTCTAACTATGGCTACACCTTC.

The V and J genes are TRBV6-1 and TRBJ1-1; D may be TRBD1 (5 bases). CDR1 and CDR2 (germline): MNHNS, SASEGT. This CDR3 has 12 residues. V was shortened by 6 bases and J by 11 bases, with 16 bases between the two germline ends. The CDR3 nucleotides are TGTGCCAGCAGGGACGGGGGAACGGCGGCTTTCTTT. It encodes CASRDGGTAAFF.

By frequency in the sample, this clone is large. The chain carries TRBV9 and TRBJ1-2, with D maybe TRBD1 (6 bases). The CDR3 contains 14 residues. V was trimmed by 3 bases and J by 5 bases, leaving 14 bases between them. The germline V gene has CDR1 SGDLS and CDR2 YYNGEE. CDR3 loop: CASSGPGTRYGYTF. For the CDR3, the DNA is TGTGCCAGCAGCGGCCCCGGGACACGGTATGGCTACACCTTC.

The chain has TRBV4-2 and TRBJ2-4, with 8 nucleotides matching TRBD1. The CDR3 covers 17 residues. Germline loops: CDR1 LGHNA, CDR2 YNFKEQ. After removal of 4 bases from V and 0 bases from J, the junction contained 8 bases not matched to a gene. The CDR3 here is CASSPTQGAGAKNIQYF. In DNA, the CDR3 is TGTGCCAGCAGCCCCACCCAGGGGGCAGGAGCCAAAAACATTCAGTACTTC.

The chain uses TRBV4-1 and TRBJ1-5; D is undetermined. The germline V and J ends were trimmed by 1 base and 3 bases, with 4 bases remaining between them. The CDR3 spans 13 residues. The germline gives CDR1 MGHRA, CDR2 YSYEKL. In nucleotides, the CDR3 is TGCGCCAGCAGCCAAGGCCTCAATCAGCCCCAGCATTTT. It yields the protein CASSQGLNQPQHF.

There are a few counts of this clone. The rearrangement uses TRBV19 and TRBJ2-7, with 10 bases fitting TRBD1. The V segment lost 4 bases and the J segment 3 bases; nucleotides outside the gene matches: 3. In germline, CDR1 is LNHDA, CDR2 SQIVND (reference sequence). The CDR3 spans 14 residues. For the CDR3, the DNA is TGTGCCAGTAGTACCCGGACAGGGGGCTACGAGCAGTACTTC. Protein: CASSTRTGGYEQYF.

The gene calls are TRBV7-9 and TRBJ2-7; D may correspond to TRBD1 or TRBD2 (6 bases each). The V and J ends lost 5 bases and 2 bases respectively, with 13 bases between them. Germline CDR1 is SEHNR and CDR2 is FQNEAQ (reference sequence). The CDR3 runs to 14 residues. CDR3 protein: CASSPTGGTYEQYF. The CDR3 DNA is TGTGCCAGCAGCCCGACAGGAGGGACCTACGAGCAGTACTTC.

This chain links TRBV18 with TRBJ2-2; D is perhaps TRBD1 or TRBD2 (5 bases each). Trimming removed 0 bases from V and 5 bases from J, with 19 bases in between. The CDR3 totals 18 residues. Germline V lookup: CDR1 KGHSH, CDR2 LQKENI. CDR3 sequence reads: CASSPPWQGDRYTGELFF. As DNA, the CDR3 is TGTGCCAGCTCACCACCGTGGCAGGGAGACCGCTATACCGGGGAGCTGTTTTTT.

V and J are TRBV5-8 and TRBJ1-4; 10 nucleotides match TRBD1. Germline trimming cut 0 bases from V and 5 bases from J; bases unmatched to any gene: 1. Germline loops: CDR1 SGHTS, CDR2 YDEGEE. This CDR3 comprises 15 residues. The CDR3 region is CASSLAGQGNEKLFF. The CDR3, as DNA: TGTGCCAGCAGCTTGGCGGGACAGGGGAATGAAAAACTGTTTTTT.

The CDR3 loop reads CASASAVGEQYF. In nucleotides, the CDR3 is TGTGCCAGCGCGAGTGCGGTGGGAGAGCAGTACTTC. The chain is built from TRBV7-8 and TRBJ2-7; D is unclear. V was pared by 8 bases and J by 7 bases, with 15 bases between. CDR3 length: 12 residues. CDR1 and CDR2 from the germline V gene are SGHVS and FQNEAQ.